This T cell receptor beta chain was obtained from a study of OX40 agonist ivuxolimab in advanced cancers. Turning to the study itself: A mean age of around 60 years, range roughly 20 to 80, was recorded, and 70% to 85% were male. Earlier anti-PD-1, anti-PD-L1 or anti-CTLA-4 therapy was permitted; under 50% had received some. Regarding the study as a whole: Relative to CD4+ cells, CD8+ T cells on average had more expanded clones. Doses of 0.1 to 3.0 mg/kg were accompanied by clonal expansion of CD4+ and CD8+ blood T cells by week 6.

The V and J ends lost 3 bases and 4 bases respectively, with 10 bases between them. The CDR3 totals 14 residues. CDR1 is MNHEY and CDR2 is SMNVEV in the germline V gene (reference sequence). Assay: immunoSEQ multiplex PCR; the TCRdb copy retains only in-frame clones and omits some. The repertoire has about 40,000 clones, about 91% of them found once; the top ten carry 23%. This clone was counted only a few times. What it binds is unknown. The TCR was taken from an adult with an advanced solid tumor such as melanoma, head and neck, liver or kidney cancer. The sequencing here drew on CD4+ or CD8+ T cells sorted from blood, taken in a trial of the OX40 agonist ivuxolimab. This rearrangement joins TRBV27 to TRBJ2-1, with D tentatively TRBD1 (5 bases). CDR3: CASSFNKGYNEQFF. The CDR3 DNA is TGTGCCAGCAGTTTCAACAAGGGGTACAATGAGCAGTTCTTC.